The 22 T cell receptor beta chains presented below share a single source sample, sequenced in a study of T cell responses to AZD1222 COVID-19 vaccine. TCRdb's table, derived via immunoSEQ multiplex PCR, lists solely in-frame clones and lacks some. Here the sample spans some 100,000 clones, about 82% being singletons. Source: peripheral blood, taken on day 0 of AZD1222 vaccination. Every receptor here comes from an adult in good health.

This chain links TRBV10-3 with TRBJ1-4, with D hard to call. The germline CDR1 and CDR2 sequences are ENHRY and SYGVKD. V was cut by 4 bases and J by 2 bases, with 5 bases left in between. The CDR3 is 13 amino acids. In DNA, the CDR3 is TGTGCCATCAGTGGCGGGACTAATGAAAAACTGTTTTTT. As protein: CAISGGTNEKLFF.

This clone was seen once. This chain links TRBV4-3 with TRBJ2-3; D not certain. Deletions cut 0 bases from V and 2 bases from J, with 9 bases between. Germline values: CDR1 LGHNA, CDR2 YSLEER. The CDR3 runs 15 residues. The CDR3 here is CASSQEYSLTDTQYF. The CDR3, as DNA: TGCGCCAGCAGCCAAGAGTACTCTCTCACAGATACGCAGTATTTT.

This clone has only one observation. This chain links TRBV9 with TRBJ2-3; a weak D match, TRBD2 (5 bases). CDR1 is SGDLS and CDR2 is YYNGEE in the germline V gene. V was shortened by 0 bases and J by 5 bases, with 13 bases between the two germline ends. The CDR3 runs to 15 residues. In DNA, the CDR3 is TGTGCCAGCAGCGTAGGAGTAGCGACGGTAGATACGCAGTATTTT. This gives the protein CASSVGVATVDTQYF.

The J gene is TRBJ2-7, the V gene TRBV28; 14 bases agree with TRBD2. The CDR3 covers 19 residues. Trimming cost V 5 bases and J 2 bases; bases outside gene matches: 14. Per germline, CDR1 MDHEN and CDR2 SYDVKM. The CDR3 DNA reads TGTGCCAGCAGTCCGAGACTAGCGGGAGGGCCCTTTAGTCCCTACGAGCAGTACTTC. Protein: CASSPRLAGGPFSPYEQYF.

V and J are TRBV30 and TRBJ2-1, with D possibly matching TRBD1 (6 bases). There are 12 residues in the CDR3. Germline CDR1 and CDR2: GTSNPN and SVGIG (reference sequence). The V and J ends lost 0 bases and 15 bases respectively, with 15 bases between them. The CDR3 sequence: CAWSVLGQGSFF. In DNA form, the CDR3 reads TGTGCCTGGAGTGTACTCGGGCAGGGGTCGTTCTTC.

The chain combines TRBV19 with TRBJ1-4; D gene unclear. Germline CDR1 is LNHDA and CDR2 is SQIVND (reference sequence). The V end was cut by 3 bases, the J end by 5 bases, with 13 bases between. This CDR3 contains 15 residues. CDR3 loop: CASSMPRSGNEKLFF. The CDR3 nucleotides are TGTGCCAGTAGTATGCCTAGGAGTGGGAATGAAAAACTGTTTTTT.

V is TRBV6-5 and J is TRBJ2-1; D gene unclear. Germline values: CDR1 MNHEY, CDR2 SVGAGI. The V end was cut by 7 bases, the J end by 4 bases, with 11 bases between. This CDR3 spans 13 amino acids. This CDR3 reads CASTPGSYNEQFF. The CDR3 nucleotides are TGTGCCAGCACCCCCGGGTCGTACAATGAGCAGTTCTTC.

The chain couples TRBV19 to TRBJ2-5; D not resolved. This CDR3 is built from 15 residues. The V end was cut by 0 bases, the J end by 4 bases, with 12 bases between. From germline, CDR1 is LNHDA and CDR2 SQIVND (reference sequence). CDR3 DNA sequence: TGTGCCAGTAGTATAGATCTGGGAAGAGGAGAGACCCAGTACTTC. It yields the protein CASSIDLGRGETQYF.

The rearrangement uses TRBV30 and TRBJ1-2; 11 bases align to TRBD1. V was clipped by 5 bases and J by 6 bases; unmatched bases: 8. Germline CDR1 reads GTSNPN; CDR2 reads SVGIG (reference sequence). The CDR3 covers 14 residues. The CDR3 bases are TGTGCCTGGGGACGGACAGGGGGCGATCATGGCTACACCTTC. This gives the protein CAWGRTGGDHGYTF.

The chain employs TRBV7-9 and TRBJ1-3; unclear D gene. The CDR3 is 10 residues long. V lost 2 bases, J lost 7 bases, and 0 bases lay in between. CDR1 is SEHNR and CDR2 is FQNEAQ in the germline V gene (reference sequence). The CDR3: CASSLNTIYF. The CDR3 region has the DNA TGTGCCAGCAGCTTAAACACCATATATTTT.

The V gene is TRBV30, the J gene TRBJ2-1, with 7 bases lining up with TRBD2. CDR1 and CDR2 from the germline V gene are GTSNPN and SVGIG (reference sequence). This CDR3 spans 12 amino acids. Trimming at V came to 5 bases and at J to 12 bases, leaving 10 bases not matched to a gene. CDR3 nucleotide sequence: TGTGCCTGGGCCAGCGGACTAGTCCCGCAGTTCTTC. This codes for CAWASGLVPQFF. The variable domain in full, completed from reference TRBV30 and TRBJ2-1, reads SQTIHQWPATLVQPVGSPLSLECTVEGTSNPNLYWYRQAAGRGLQLLFYSVGIGQISSEVPQNLSASRPQDRQFILSSKKLLLSDSGFYLCAWASGLVPQFFGPGTRLTVL.

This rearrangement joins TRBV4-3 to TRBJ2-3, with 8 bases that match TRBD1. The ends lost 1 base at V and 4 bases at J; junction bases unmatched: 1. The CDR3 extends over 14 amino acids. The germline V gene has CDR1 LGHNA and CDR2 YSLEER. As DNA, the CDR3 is TGCGCCAGCAGCCAAGTACAGGGGGCAGATACGCAGTATTTT. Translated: CASSQVQGADTQYF.

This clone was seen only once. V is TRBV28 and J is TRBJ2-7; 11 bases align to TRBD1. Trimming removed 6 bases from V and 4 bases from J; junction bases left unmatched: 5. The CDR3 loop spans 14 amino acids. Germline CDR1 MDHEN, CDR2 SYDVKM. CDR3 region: CASRRGQGVYEQYF. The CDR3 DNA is TGTGCCAGCAGAAGGGGACAGGGGGTGTACGAGCAGTACTTC.

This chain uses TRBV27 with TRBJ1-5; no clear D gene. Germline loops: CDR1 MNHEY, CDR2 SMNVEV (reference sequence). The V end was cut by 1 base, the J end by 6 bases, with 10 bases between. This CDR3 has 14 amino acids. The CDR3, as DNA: TGTGCCAGCAGTTTATACCCCGAGACTCAGCCCCAGCATTTT. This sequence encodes CASSLYPETQPQHF.

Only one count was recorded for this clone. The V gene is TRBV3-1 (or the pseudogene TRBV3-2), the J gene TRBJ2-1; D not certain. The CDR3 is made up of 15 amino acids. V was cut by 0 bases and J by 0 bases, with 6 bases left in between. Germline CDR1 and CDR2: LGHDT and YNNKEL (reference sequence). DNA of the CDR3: TGTGCCAGCAGCCAAGACCAGAGCTCCTACAATGAGCAGTTCTTC. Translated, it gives CASSQDQSSYNEQFF.

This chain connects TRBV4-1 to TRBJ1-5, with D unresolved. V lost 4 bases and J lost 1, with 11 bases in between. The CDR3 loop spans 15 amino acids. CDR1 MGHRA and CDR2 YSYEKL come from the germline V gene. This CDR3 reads CASSPFGGSNQPQHF. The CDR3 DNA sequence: TGCGCCAGCAGCCCCTTCGGAGGGAGCAATCAGCCCCAGCATTTT.

The CDR3 sequence is CASRGDRGRGYTEAFF. CDR3 DNA: TGTGCCAGCAGGGGTGACAGGGGGCGCGGGTACACTGAAGCTTTCTTT. This chain links TRBV28 with TRBJ1-1; 10 positions match TRBD1. The V gene's germline CDR1 is MDHEN and CDR2 SYDVKM. There are 16 residues in the CDR3. The J segment lost 3 bases and the V segment lost 6 bases, leaving 10 bases of the junction unmatched.

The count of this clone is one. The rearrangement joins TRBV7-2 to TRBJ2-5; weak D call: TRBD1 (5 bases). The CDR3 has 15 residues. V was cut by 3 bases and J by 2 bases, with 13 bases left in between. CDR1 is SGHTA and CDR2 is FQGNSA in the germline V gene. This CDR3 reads CASSFERTSQETQYF. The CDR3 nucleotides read TGTGCCAGCAGCTTTGAGAGGACATCGCAAGAGACCCAGTACTTC.

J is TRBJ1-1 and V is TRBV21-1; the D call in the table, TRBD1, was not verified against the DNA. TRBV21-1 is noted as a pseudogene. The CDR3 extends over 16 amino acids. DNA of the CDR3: TGTGCCAGCTTGCATACCCGGACAGGGAGGAACACTGAAGCTTTCTTT. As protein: CASLHTRTGRNTEAFF.

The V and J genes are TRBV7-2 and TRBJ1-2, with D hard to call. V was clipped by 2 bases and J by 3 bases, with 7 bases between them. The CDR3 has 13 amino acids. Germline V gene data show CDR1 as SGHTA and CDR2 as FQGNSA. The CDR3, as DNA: TGTGCCAGCAGCTTACCGATAGACTATGGCTACACCTTC. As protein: CASSLPIDYGYTF.

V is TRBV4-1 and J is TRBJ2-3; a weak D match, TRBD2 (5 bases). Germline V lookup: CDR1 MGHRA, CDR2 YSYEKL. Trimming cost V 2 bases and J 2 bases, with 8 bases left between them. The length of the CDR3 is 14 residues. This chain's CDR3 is CASSQPGITDTQYF. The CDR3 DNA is TGCGCCAGCAGCCAACCCGGGATCACAGATACGCAGTATTTT.

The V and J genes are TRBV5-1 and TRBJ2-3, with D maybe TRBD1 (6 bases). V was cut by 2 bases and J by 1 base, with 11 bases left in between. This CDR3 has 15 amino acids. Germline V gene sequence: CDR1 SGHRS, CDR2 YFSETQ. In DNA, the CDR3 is TGCGCCAGCAGCTTCGGGAAGGGGGGCACAGATACGCAGTATTTT. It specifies CASSFGKGGTDTQYF.